Reported below is one T cell receptor (beta chain). Its antigen target is currently unknown. Base qualities are not at hand, and no much larger clone is one base apart. The donors were healthy, HIV-negative adults with no recently reported acute infections or vaccinations. All donors were Caucasian adults living in Nashville, Tennessee, USA. For unsorted samples, about 90 million PBMCs were counted, and genomic DNA was extracted using the QIAamp DNA Blood Mini kit. Blood was obtained by leukapheresis, after which PBMCs were separated by Ficoll-Histopaque density gradient centrifugation and cryopreserved in liquid nitrogen vapor phase. This record belongs to a study of shared clonotypes between healthy human individuals (dated by TCRdb to about 2020). About the study as a whole: The cohort comprised a couple of women and a few men aged 18 to 49 years. Blood TCR repertoires of about 5 healthy adults were deeply sequenced to estimate repertoire size and the extent of clonotype sharing between individuals. To increase sequencing depth and limit assay-specific biases, different laboratories used diverse techniques to prepare libraries and sequence TCR repertoires. Leukapheresis yielded between about 0.85 and 10 billion PBMCs per donor.

General findings and caveats noted by the study authors: The genetic and exposure-history diversity represented was limited by the small number of donors. Pairwise subsampling indicated that sequencing depth was expected to affect the degree of clonotype sharing among donors. Only blood was sampled, and tissue TCR repertoires likely differ from those in blood.

Using the deep immunoSEQ assay, multiplex PCR amplified TCR CDR3 regions from genomic DNA. Genomic DNA extracted from each cell subset was distributed evenly over all wells of several immunoSEQ 96-well plates, and each plate served as one replicate. For unsorted PBMC, about 270 ng of genomic DNA, equivalent to approximately 30,000 T cell genomes, went into each replicate PCR. Ten immunoSEQ deep assay plates were used to sequence unsorted PBMC genomic DNA. Purified libraries were quantified with a Qubit 3.0 fluorometer, sized on a Bioanalyzer 2100, and re-quantified with the KAPA Library Quantification kit. Every immunoSEQ 96-well plate was sequenced on a separate single-read 150-cycle Illumina NextSeq 550 flow cell. On the authors' methods: Because the immunoSEQ output included only junctional sequences and no quality scores, the filtering could not be the same as the filtering used for full-length reads. To assign V/J genes and CDR3, sequences were annotated against IMGT germline references using PyIR, a Python wrapper for IgBLAST v1.9. Reads were removed for weak V/J assignments (E-value above 1e-6), missing CDR3, stop codons, out-of-frame junctions, or ambiguous translated residues. V3J clonotypes were defined as sequences sharing an identical inferred V gene, J gene, and CDR3 amino acid sequence. Percentage overlap between repertoires was computed as shared unique clonotypes divided by the size of the smaller repertoire. Three approaches were used to assess repertoire richness: RTK rarefaction, the Chao1 estimator, and Recon v2.1 estimates of unobserved clonotypes. As stored in TCRdb, this immuneACCESS dataset retains in-frame rearrangements with V and J assigned. A fraction of the clones does not appear; measured against another copy, unresolved V genes explain less than half of the discrepancy, and the remainder lacks a known reason. V and J calls and clone size follow that table, whereas D and trimming were derived from the DNA. This sample is represented by about half a million clones; 70% to 80% of them were singletons. Of the sample, about 13% is held by the ten largest clones.

The TCR originated in a middle-aged woman in good health. Some clones in this sample may be carry-over from other donors' samples. Sequenced material: PBMCs.

The CDR3 region: CASSQDRGLDTQYF. The nucleotides read TGCGCCAGCAGCCAAGATCGGGGCTTAGATACGCAGTATTTT. Here the chain combines TRBV4-3 and TRBJ2-3, with the D segment possibly TRBD1 or TRBD2, each aligning over 5 bases. Including the terminal cysteine and phenylalanine, the CDR3 comprises 14 residues. The kept DNA is CDR3 alone, 42 bases in frame from the first base. V drops 0 bases and J drops 5 bases, leaving 9 bases in between. The germline V gene supplies CDR1 LGHNA and CDR2 YSLEER.